This TCR beta chain was identified during a study of blood T cells in healthy people across ages. Study-wide results and limits: The long-lived group displayed more naive CD4+ cells, plus higher diversity, than the aged donors did.

A J-beta primer mix and a sample-barcoded 5' primer were used in a second PCR of about 7 to 12 cycles. The authors tagged each cDNA molecule using a template-switch adaptor with 12 random nucleotides. TCRdb processed the 5' RACE reads anew with MiXCR; each CDR3 protein has one entry. The table includes approximately 900,000 distinct CDR3 sequences, 40% to 60% detected once. Comment on this clonotype: Its antigen is undetermined. The junction does not match germline at one end; this may be a read error.

The CDR3 is 14 residues long. Germline values: CDR1 DFQATT, CDR2 SNEGSKA (reference sequence). Sequencing used blood. V usage is TRBV20-1 and J usage is TRBJ2-7; tentative D call: TRBD1 (6 bases). The sequence was obtained from a man aged 30 to 39 in good health. CDR3 residues: CNARETGGFYEQYF. In nucleotides, the CDR3 is TGCAATGCTAGAGAGACAGGTGGGTTCTACGAGCAGTACTTC.